This T cell receptor beta chain came from a study of blood T cell repertoires in COVID-19. Trimming at V came to 3 bases and at J to 5 bases, leaving 10 bases not matched to a gene. Germline V gene data show CDR1 as SNHLY and CDR2 as FYNNEI. The CDR3 is 16 amino acids. Worth noting for this clone: The same CDR3 arises from other DNA sequences in this sample as well.

TCRdb keeps only in-frame clones here, not all; method: immunoSEQ multiplex PCR. The table records roughly 88,000 clones, over 75% of them present only once. Sequencing was carried out using peripheral blood. This TCR was sampled from a woman of 80 years or more with active or convalescent COVID-19. The chain employs TRBV2 and TRBJ1-2, with TRBD1 matching over 9 bases. CDR3 protein: CASSEPPGTGRYGYTF. The CDR3 bases are TGTGCCAGCAGTGAGCCTCCGGGGACAGGGAGGTATGGCTACACCTTC.